The clone carrying this T cell receptor beta chain has just one count. The antigen remains unidentified. Sequencing used immunoSEQ multiplex PCR; TCRdb keeps in-frame clones, though not all of them. The table lists 180,000 or so clones, 91% of them singletons, with about 1.8% in the top ten. This sample was included in a study of T cell responses to AZD1222 COVID-19 vaccine. Points from the study as a whole: Clonal diversity was possibly underestimated, and white British individuals and females predominated among donors. When two AZD1222 doses had been given, Spike-specific TCR breadth and depth rose. Unmutated variant regions reportedly attract nearly half of all spike-specific TCRs. Spike-wide vaccine-associated CD4 TCRs dominated at 160-218 and 743-854.

The CDR3 spans 12 residues. CDR1 and CDR2 (germline): SNHLY, FYNNEI. V was clipped by 4 bases and J by 9 bases, with 13 bases between them. Here the sequenced sample was peripheral blood, taken 28 days after the second AZD1222 dose. V gene TRBV2 combines with J gene TRBJ2-7, with D unclear. The sequence was obtained from an adult who received the AZD1222 COVID-19 vaccine. Written as DNA, the CDR3 is TGTGCCAGCAGTGCCATGAGGCCTCGGCAGTACTTC. It specifies CASSAMRPRQYF.